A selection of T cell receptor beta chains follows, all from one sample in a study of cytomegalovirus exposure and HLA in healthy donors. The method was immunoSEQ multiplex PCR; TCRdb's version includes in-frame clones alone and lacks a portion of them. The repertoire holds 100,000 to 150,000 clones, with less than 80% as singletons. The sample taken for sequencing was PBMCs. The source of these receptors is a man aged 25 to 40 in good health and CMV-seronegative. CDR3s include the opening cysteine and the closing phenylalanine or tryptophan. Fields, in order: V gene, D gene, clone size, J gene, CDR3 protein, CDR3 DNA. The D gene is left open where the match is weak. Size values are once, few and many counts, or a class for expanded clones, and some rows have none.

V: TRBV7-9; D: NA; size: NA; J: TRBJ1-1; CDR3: CASSLSLNTEAFF; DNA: TGTGCCAGCAGCTTATCTCTGAACACTGAAGCTTTCTTT
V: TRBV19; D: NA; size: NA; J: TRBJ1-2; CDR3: CASSIGRGYGYTF; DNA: TGTGCCAGTAGTATAGGTCGGGGCTATGGCTACACCTTC
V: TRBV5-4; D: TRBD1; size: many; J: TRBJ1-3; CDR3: CASSWDRDNTIYF; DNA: TGTGCCAGCAGCTGGGACAGGGACAACACCATATATTTT
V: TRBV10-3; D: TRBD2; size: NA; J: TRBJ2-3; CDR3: CAIRPTSGGTDTQYF; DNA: TGTGCCATCAGACCGACTAGCGGGGGCACAGATACGCAGTATTTT
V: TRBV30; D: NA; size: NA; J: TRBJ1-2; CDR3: CAWTSGPSPNYGYTF; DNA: TGTGCCTGGACCTCGGGTCCAAGTCCTAACTATGGCTACACCTTC
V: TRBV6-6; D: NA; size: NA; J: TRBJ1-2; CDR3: CASSYSNGGSYGYTF; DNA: TGTGCCAGCAGTTACTCGAATGGAGGGTCGTATGGCTACACCTTC
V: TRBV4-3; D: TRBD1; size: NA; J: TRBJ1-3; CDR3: CASSQGQGGGGNTIYF; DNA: TGCGCCAGCAGCCAAGGACAGGGGGGGGGAGGAAACACCATATATTTT
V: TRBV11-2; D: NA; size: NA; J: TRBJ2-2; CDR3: CASSLVRANTGELFF; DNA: TGTGCCAGCAGCTTGGTCAGGGCGAACACCGGGGAGCTGTTTTTT
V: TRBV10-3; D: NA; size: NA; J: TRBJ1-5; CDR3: CAISVQGNQPQHF; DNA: TGTGCCATCAGTGTACAGGGTAATCAGCCCCAGCATTTT
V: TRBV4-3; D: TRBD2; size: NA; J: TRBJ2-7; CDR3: CASSQSLLGTSGGSDEQYF; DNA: TGCGCCAGCAGCCAATCCCTTCTGGGGACTAGCGGGGGCAGCGACGAGCAGTACTTC
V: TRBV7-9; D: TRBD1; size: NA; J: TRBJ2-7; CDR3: CASSYTGTGGHEQYF; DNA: TGTGCCAGCAGTTACACCGGGACAGGGGGCCACGAGCAGTACTTC
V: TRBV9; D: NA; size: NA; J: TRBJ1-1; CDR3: CASSVDSMNTEAFF; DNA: TGTGCCAGCAGCGTAGACAGTATGAACACTGAAGCTTTCTTT
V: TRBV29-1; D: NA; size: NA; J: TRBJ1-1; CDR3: CSVRGFSGMNTEAFF; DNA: TGCAGCGTTCGGGGGTTTTCAGGAATGAACACTGAAGCTTTCTTT
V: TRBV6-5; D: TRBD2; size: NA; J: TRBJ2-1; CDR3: CASSFVSGGYNEQFF; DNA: TGTGCCAGCAGTTTTGTTAGCGGGGGATACAATGAGCAGTTCTTC
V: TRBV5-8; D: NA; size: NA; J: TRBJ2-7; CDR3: CASSLGSWGLSSYEQYF; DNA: TGTGCCAGCAGCTTGGGTTCATGGGGGCTGAGCTCCTACGAGCAGTACTTC
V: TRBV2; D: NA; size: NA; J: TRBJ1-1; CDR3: CASSGQVNTEAFF; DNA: TGTGCCAGCAGTGGGCAGGTGAACACTGAAGCTTTCTTT
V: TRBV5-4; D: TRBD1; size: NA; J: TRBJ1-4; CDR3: CASSISGQGGSGF; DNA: TGTGCCAGCAGCATTTCGGGACAGGGGGGCTCGGGCTTT
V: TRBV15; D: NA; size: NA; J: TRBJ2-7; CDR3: CATSREGRLYEQYF; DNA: TGTGCCACCAGCAGGGAGGGCAGACTCTACGAGCAGTACTTC
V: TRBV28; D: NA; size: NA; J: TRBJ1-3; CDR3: CASSPGGGKSPGNTIYF; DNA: TGTGCCAGCAGTCCGGGGGGGGGAAAGAGTCCTGGAAACACCATATATTTT
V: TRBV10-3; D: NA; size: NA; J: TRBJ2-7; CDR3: CAITGRLDYEQYF; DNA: TGTGCCATCACAGGGCGCCTCGACTACGAGCAGTACTTC
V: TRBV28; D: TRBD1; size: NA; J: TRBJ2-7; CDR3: CASSPGTATPYEQYF; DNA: TGTGCCAGCAGCCCAGGGACAGCAACTCCCTACGAGCAGTACTTC
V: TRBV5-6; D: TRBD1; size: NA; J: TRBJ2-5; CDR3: CASSAGTGQETQYF; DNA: TGTGCCAGCAGCGCCGGGACAGGACAAGAGACCCAGTACTTC
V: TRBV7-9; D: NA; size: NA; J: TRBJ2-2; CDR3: CSSRSGHNTGELFF; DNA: TGTTCCAGCAGATCGGGACACAACACCGGGGAGCTGTTTTTT
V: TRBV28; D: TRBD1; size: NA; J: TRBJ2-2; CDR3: CASSLWGQGDTGELFF; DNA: TGTGCCAGCAGTTTATGGGGACAGGGGGACACCGGGGAGCTGTTTTTT
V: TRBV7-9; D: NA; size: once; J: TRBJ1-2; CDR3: CASSYRTEPYGYTF; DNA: TGTGCCAGCAGCTATCGGACAGAACCGTATGGCTACACCTTC
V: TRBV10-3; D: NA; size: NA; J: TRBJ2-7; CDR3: CAISQAYEQYF; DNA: TGTGCCATCAGTCAGGCCTACGAGCAGTACTTC
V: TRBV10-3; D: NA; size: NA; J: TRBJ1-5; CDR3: CAISDRQNQPQHF; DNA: TGTGCCATCAGTGATCGACAGAATCAGCCCCAGCATTTT
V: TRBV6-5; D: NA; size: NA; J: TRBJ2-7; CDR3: CASSPREGGPYEQYF; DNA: TGTGCCAGCAGTCCCAGGGAGGGGGGACCTTACGAGCAGTACTTC
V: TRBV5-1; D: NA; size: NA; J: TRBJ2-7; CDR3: CASSGTQEVEQYF; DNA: TGCGCCAGCAGCGGAACTCAGGAGGTCGAGCAGTACTTC
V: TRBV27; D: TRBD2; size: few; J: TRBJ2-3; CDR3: CASSLGAGGRGRGRTDTQYF; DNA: TGTGCCAGCAGTTTAGGGGCGGGGGGGCGTGGTAGAGGACGCACAGATACGCAGTATTTT
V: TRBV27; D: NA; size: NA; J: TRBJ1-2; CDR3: CASSFRQARANYGYTF; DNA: TGTGCCAGCAGTTTTCGACAGGCCCGAGCTAACTATGGCTACACCTTC
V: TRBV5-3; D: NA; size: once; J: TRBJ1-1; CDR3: CAQAWNGFLGDTEAFF; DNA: TGTGCCCAAGCTTGGAACGGTTTTTTAGGGGACACTGAAGCTTTCTTT
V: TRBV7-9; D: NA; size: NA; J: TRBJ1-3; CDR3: CASSLWQGSTGNTIYF; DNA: TGTGCCAGCAGCTTATGGCAGGGAAGTACTGGAAACACCATATATTTT
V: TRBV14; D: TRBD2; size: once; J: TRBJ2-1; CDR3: CASSPGLAGNNEQFF; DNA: TGTGCCAGCAGCCCGGGACTAGCGGGAAACAATGAGCAGTTCTTC
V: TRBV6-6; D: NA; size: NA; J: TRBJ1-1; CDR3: CASSYSFGNTEAFF; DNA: TGTGCCAGCAGTTACTCGTTCGGGAACACTGAAGCTTTCTTT